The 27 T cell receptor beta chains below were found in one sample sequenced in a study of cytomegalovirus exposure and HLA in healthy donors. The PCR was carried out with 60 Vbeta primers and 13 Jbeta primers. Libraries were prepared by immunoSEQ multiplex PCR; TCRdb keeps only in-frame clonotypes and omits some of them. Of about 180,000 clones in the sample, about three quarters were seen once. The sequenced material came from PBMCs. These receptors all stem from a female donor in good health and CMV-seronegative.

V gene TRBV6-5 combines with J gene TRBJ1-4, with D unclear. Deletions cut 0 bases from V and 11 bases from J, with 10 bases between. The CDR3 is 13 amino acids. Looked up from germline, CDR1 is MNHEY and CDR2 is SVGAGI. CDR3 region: CASSYSNPGKLFF. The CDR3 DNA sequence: TGTGCCAGCAGTTACTCGAACCCGGGGAAACTGTTTTTT.

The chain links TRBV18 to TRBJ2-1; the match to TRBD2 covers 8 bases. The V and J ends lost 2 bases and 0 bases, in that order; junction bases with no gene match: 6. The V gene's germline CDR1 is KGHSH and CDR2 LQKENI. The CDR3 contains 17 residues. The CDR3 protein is CASSPVGLGNSYNEQFF. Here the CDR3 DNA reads TGTGCCAGCTCACCAGTGGGACTAGGGAACTCCTACAATGAGCAGTTCTTC. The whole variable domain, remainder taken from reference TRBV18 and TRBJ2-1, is NAGVMQNPRHLVRRRGQEARLRCSPMKGHSHVYWYRQLPEEGLKFMVYLQKENIIDESGMPKERFSAEFPKEGPSILRIQQVVRGDSAAYFCASSPVGLGNSYNEQFFGPGTRLTVL.

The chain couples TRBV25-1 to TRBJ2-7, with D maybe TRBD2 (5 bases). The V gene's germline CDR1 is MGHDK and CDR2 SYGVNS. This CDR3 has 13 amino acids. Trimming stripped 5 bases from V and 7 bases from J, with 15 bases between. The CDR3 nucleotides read TGTGCCAGCAGTAAGCGAGCATCGGGAGAGCAGTACTTC. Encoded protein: CASSKRASGEQYF.

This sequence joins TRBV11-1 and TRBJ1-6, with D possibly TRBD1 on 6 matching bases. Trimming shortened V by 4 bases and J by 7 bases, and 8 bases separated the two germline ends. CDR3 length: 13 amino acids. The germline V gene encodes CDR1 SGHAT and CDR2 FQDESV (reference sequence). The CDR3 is CASSSRGNSPLHF. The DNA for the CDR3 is TGTGCCAGCAGCTCGAGGGGGAATTCACCCCTCCACTTT.

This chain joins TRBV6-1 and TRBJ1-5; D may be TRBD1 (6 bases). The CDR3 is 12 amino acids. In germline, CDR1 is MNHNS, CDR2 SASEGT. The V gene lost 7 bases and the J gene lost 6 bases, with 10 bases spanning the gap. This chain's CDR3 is CASNRDGQPQHF. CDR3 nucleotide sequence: TGTGCCAGCAACAGGGATGGTCAGCCCCAGCATTTT.

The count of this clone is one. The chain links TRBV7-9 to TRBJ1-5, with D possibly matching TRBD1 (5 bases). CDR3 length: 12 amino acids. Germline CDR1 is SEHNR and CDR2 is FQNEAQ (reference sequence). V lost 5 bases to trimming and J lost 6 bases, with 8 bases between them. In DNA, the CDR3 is TGTGCCAGCAGCAACGGGGGTCAGCCCCAGCATTTT. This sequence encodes CASSNGGQPQHF.

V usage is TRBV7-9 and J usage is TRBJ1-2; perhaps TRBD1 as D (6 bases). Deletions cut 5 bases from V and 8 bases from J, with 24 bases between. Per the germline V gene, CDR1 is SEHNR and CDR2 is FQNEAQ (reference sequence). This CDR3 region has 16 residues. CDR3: CASSLAGGPSRPGYTF. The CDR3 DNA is TGTGCCAGCAGCCTCGCGGGGGGCCCTTCTAGGCCCGGCTACACCTTC.

In DNA, the CDR3 is TGCAGCGTTGGGGCCCACTCTGGAAACACCATATATTTT. It yields the protein CSVGAHSGNTIYF. The chain employs TRBV29-1 and TRBJ1-3; no clear D. The germline V gene has CDR1 SQVTM and CDR2 ANQGSEA. V lost 4 bases, J lost 0 bases, and 7 bases lay in between. The CDR3 sequence is 13 residues long. Full variable domain (rest looked up from reference TRBV29-1 and TRBJ1-3): SAVISQKPSRDICQRGTSLTIQCQVDSQVTMMFWYRQQPGQSLTLIATANQGSEATYESGFVIDKFPISRPNLTFSTLTVSNMSPEDSSIYLCSVGAHSGNTIYFGEGSWLTVV.

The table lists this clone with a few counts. The CDR3 DNA reads as TGTGCCTGGACTCCCGGCGGGGGTGGGGCCAACGTCCTGACTTTC. This translates into CAWTPGGGGANVLTF. This rearrangement joins TRBV30 to TRBJ2-6, with TRBD2 matching 7 bases. The CDR3 extends over 15 amino acids. The ends lost 4 bases at V and 3 bases at J; junction bases unmatched: 6. Germline CDR1 and CDR2: GTSNPN and SVGIG (reference sequence).

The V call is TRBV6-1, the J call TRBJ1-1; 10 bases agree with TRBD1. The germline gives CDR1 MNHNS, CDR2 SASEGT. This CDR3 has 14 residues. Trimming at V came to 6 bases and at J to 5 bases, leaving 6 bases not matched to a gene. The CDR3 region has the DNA TGTGCCAGCAGAACCGGGACAGGGGTTACTGAAGCTTTCTTT. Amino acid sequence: CASRTGTGVTEAFF.

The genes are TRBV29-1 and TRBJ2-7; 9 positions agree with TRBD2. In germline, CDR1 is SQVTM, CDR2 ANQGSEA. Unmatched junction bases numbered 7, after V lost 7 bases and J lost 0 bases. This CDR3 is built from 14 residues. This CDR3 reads CSATPTSGSYEQYF. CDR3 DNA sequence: TGCAGCGCGACCCCGACTAGCGGCTCCTACGAGCAGTACTTC.

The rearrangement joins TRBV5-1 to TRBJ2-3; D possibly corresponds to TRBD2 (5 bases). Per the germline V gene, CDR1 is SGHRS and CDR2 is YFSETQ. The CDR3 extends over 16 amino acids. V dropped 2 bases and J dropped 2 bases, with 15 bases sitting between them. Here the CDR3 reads CASSFETITFTDTQYF. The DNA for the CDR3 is TGCGCCAGCAGCTTCGAGACTATCACCTTCACAGATACGCAGTATTTT.

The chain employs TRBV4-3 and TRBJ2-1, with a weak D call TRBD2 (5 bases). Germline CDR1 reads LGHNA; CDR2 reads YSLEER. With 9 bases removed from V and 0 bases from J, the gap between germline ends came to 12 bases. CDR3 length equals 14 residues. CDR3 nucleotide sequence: TGCGCCAGTTCTCCGGGGTCCTCCTACAATGAGCAGTTCTTC. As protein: CASSPGSSYNEQFF.

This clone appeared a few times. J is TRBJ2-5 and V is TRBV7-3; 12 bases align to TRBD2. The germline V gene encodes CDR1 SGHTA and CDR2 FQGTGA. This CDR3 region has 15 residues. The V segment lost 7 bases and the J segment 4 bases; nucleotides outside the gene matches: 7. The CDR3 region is CASTPSGRAVETQYF. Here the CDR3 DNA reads TGTGCCAGCACCCCTAGCGGGAGGGCCGTAGAGACCCAGTACTTC.

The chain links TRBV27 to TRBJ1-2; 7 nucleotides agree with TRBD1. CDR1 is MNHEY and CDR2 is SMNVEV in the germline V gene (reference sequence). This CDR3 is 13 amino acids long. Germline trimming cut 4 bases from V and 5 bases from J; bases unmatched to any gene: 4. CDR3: CASSSPTGYGYTF. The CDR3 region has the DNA TGTGCCAGCAGTTCCCCGACAGGGTATGGCTACACCTTC.

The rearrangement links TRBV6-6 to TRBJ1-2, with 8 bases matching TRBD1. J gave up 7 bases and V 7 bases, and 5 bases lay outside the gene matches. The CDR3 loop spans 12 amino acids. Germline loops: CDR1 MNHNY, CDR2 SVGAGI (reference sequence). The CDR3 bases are TGTGCCAGCATCAGGGGGCAGGGTGGCTACACCTTC. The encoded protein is CASIRGQGGYTF.

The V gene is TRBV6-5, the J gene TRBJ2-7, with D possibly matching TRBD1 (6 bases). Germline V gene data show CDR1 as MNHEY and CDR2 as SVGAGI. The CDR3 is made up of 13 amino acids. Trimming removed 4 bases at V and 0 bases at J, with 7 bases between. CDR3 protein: CASSLGASYEQYF. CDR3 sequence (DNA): TGTGCCAGCAGTTTGGGGGCCTCCTACGAGCAGTACTTC.

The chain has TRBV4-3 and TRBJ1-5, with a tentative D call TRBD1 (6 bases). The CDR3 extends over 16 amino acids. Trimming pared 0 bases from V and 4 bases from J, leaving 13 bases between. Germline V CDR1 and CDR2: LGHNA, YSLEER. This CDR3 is CASSQEGGQGNQPQHF. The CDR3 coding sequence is TGCGCCAGCAGCCAAGAGGGGGGGCAGGGGAATCAGCCCCAGCATTTT.

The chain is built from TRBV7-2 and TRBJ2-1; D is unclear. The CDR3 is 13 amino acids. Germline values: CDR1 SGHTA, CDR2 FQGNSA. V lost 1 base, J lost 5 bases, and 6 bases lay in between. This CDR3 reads CASSLVPNNEQFF. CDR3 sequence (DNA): TGTGCCAGCAGCTTAGTTCCAAACAATGAGCAGTTCTTC. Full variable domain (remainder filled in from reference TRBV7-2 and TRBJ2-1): GAGVSQSPSNKVTEKGKDVELRCDPISGHTALYWYRQSLGQGLEFLIYFQGNSAPDKSGLPSDRFSAERTGGSVSTLTIQRTQQEDSAVYLCASSLVPNNEQFFGPGTRLTVL.

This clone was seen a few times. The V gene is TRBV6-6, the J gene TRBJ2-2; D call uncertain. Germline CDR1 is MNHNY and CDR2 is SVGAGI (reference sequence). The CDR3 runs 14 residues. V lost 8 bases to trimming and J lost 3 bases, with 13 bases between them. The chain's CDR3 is CASFSKAYTGELFF. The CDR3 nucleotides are TGTGCCAGCTTCTCCAAAGCCTACACCGGGGAGCTGTTTTTT.

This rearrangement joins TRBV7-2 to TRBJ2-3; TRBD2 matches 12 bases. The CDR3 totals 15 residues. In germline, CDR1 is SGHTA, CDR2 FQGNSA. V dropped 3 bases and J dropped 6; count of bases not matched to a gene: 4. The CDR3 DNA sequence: TGTGCCAGCAGCTTCCTAGCGGGAGGGCCGGATACGCAGTATTTT. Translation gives CASSFLAGGPDTQYF.

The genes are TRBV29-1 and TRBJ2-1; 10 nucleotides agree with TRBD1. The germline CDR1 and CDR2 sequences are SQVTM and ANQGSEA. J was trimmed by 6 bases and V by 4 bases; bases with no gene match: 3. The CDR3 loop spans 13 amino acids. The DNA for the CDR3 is TGCAGCGTTGGGGACAGGGGTGTCAATGAGCAGTTCTTC. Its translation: CSVGDRGVNEQFF.

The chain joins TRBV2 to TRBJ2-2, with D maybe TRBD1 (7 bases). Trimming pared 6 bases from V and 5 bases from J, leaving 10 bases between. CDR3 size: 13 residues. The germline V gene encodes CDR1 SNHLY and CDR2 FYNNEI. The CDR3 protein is CASSAGQTGELFF. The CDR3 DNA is TGTGCCAGCAGCGCGGGACAGACCGGGGAGCTGTTTTTT.

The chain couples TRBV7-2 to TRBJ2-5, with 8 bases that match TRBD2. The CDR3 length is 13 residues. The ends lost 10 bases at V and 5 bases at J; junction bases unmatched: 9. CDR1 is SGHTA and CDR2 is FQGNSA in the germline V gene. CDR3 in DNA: TGTGCCACCGGGGGGGGCGTTGGCGAGACCCAGTACTTC. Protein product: CATGGGVGETQYF.

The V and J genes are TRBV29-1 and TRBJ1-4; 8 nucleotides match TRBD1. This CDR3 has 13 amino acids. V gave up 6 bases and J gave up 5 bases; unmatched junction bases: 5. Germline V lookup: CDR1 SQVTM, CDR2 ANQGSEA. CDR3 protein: CSVTGEGNEKLFF. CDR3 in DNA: TGCAGCGTGACAGGGGAAGGCAATGAAAAACTGTTTTTT.

The CDR3 DNA sequence: TGTGCCAGCAGCTACCTTAGCGGGACACTCACCGGGGAGCTGTTTTTT. Protein product: CASSYLSGTLTGELFF. J is TRBJ2-2 and V is TRBV13; the match to TRBD2 covers 8 bases. CDR3 size: 16 residues. In germline, CDR1 is PRHDT, CDR2 FYEKMQ (reference sequence). With V trimmed by 4 bases and J by 4 bases, 8 bases remained unmatched. The whole variable domain, remainder taken from reference TRBV13 and TRBJ2-2, is AAGVIQSPRHLIKEKRETATLKCYPIPRHDTVYWYQQGPGQDPQFLISFYEKMQSDKGSIPDRFSAQQFSDYHSELNMSSLELGDSALYFCASSYLSGTLTGELFFGEGSRLTVL.

The CDR3 region has the DNA TGCAGCGTTGGGTCTTTGGCGGGGTACACAGAGACCCAGTACTTC. It codes for CSVGSLAGYTETQYF. The chain combines TRBV29-1 with TRBJ2-5, with D maybe TRBD2 (6 bases). The length of the CDR3 is 15 residues. The ends were cut back, 4 bases at V and 4 bases at J, with 19 bases in the middle. Germline lookup yields CDR1 SQVTM and CDR2 ANQGSEA.